The clone carrying this TCR beta chain has a single count. Its cognate antigen is unknown. This sample was taken from a study of shared clonotypes between healthy human individuals. Overall study: Each donor's CD8 memory used one plate, CD8 naive two, each CD4 subset three.

Method: immunoSEQ multiplex PCR; TCRdb's copy keeps in-frame clones and lacks some. The profile shows approximately 2,000,000 clones, about 94% of them singletons. Notes on the study in general: Large sequencing depth failed to make sorted-subset sequencing complete, rarefaction showed.

CD8 cells regarded as naive lacked CD45RO, were positively chosen for CCR7, and omitted terminally differentiated effector memory CD45RA+ cells. The CDR3 covers 14 residues. The junction had 9 bases not matched to a gene; V was cut back by 7 bases and J by 4 bases. Germline V CDR1 and CDR2: LNHDA, SQIVND (reference sequence). The V gene is TRBV19, the J gene TRBJ2-7; TRBD1 matches 8 bases. The sample taken for sequencing was naive CD8+ T cells from PBMCs. The clonotype was recovered from a man younger than 35 in good health. Some clones in this sample may be carry-over from other donors' samples. In DNA form, the CDR3 reads TGTGCCAGTACTGGGACAGGAAACACTTACGAGCAGTACTTC. It codes for CASTGTGNTYEQYF.